One sample yielded the 24 T cell receptor beta chains listed below, sequenced in a study of blood T cell repertoires in COVID-19. Libraries were prepared by immunoSEQ multiplex PCR; TCRdb keeps only in-frame clonotypes and omits some of them. In the table there are around 300,000 clones, 75% to 90% of which are singletons. Sequencing was carried out using peripheral blood. These receptors were collected from a woman in her forties who had recovered from COVID-19.

Remarks on this clone: Other DNA sequences within the sample encode an identical CDR3. The chain carries TRBV7-9 and TRBJ2-5; 10 bases line up with TRBD2. V was pared by 5 bases and J by 5 bases, with 8 bases of the junction left unmatched. The CDR3 is 15 amino acids. Germline V gives CDR1 SEHNR, CDR2 FQNEAQ (reference sequence). For the CDR3, the DNA is TGTGCCAGCAGCCCTCCGGGACTAGCGCTGGAGACCCAGTACTTC. Translated: CASSPPGLALETQYF.

This clone was recorded once. The chain recombines TRBV30 with TRBJ1-2, with 7 bases that match TRBD1. With 3 bases clipped from V and 3 bases from J, the junction kept 4 bases outside the gene matches. This CDR3 is built from 13 residues. Germline loops: CDR1 GTSNPN, CDR2 SVGIG (reference sequence). The CDR3 region is CAWSGDRDYGYTF. The CDR3 DNA reads TGTGCCTGGAGCGGTGACAGGGACTATGGCTACACCTTC.

The V and J genes are TRBV6-5 and TRBJ1-5; unclear D gene. The V gene lost 2 bases and the J gene lost 10 bases, with 9 bases spanning the gap. This CDR3 is built from 12 residues. Germline V gene data show CDR1 as MNHEY and CDR2 as SVGAGI. The CDR3 nucleotides are TGTGCCAGCAGTTACCCCGGCGGACCCCAGCATTTT. It encodes CASSYPGGPQHF.

The chain links TRBV3-1 (or the pseudogene TRBV3-2) to TRBJ1-1, with D maybe TRBD1 (6 bases). CDR1 and CDR2 (germline): LGHDT, YNNKEL (reference sequence). The CDR3 length is 14 residues. V lost 0 bases and J 3 bases, leaving 8 bases between the germline ends. CDR3 DNA: TGTGCCAGCAGCCAAGAACAGGGACACACTGAAGCTTTCTTT. Its translation is CASSQEQGHTEAFF.

This sequence joins TRBV19 and TRBJ2-2, with D maybe TRBD1 (5 bases). Germline assignment: CDR1 LNHDA and CDR2 SQIVND (reference sequence). The CDR3 runs 14 residues. The V end lost 6 bases, the J end lost 4 bases, and 12 bases lay between the germline ends. The chain's CDR3 is CASRKGLGTGELFF. CDR3 DNA: TGTGCCAGTAGGAAGGGGCTCGGCACCGGGGAGCTGTTTTTT.

This sequence joins TRBV13 and TRBJ2-7; D may be TRBD2 (5 bases). Deletions cut 0 bases from V and 5 bases from J, with 17 bases between. Germline-derived CDR1 and CDR2 are PRHDT and FYEKMQ (reference sequence). The CDR3 covers 16 residues. The CDR3 nucleotides are TGTGCCAGCAGCTTAGGCCGGGGTGGGAGTGGGAACGAGCAGTACTTC. It translates to CASSLGRGGSGNEQYF.

In regard to this clone: Other DNA sequences in this sample translate to the same CDR3. V usage is TRBV7-3 and J usage is TRBJ2-1; TRBD2 agrees at 7 bases. Germline CDR1 and CDR2: SGHTA and FQGTGA. The CDR3 has 15 residues. J was trimmed by 0 bases and V by 5 bases; bases with no gene match: 4. CDR3 nucleotides: TGTGCCAGCAGCCCCACGGGAGGCTCCTACAATGAGCAGTTCTTC. This sequence encodes CASSPTGGSYNEQFF.

The chain carries TRBV3-1 (or the pseudogene TRBV3-2) and TRBJ2-2; the match to TRBD2 covers 13 bases. Germline assignment: CDR1 LGHDT and CDR2 YNNKEL (reference sequence). The trim removed 4 bases at V and 6 bases at J, leaving 8 bases unmatched. The CDR3 has 17 residues. The CDR3 here is CASSPLSTSGGPGELFF. In DNA form, the CDR3 reads TGTGCCAGCAGCCCCCTCTCGACTAGCGGGGGGCCCGGGGAGCTGTTTTTT.

V usage is TRBV14 and J usage is TRBJ1-2; 7 bases line up with TRBD1. Germline V CDR1 and CDR2: SGHDN, FVKESK. Trimming cost V 4 bases and J 7 bases; bases outside gene matches: 6. The CDR3 spans 13 residues. The CDR3 sequence is CASSLKGTAGYTF. DNA of the CDR3: TGTGCCAGCAGCCTAAAGGGGACAGCTGGCTACACCTTC.

The chain employs TRBV28 and TRBJ2-5; 11 bases line up with TRBD1. Looked up from germline, CDR1 is MDHEN and CDR2 is SYDVKM. The V segment lost 4 bases and the J segment 1 base; nucleotides outside the gene matches: 5. CDR3 length: 16 residues. CDR3 bases: TGTGCCAGCAGTTACGGGACAGGGGGACGCCAAGAGACCCAGTACTTC. Translated: CASSYGTGGRQETQYF.

This clone was seen once. This rearrangement joins TRBV5-5 to TRBJ2-7; TRBD2 agrees at 7 bases. This CDR3 is 15 amino acids long. V was pared by 6 bases and J by 2 bases, with 11 bases of the junction left unmatched. Per germline, CDR1 SGHKS and CDR2 YYEKEE (reference sequence). CDR3 DNA: TGTGCCAGCACCCTGGGCCTAGCGGAGACCTACGAGCAGTACTTC. Translation: CASTLGLAETYEQYF.

This clone was found once. The genes are TRBV6-6 and TRBJ2-7; 11 nucleotides agree with TRBD2. CDR1 and CDR2 (germline): MNHNY, SVGAGI (reference sequence). V was pared by 5 bases and J by 3 bases, with 3 bases of the junction left unmatched. There are 14 residues in the CDR3. The CDR3 reads CASSRGLAGYEQYF. The CDR3 DNA is TGTGCCAGCAGTAGAGGACTAGCGGGCTACGAGCAGTACTTC.

This chain connects TRBV24-1 to TRBJ2-4; D might be TRBD1 (6 bases). The CDR3 loop spans 15 amino acids. The V gene lost 5 bases and the J gene lost 1 base, with 11 bases spanning the gap. Germline V gene lookup returns CDR1 KGHDR and CDR2 SFDVKD. In DNA form, the CDR3 reads TGTGCCACCAGTGCTGGGGGCGAGGCCAAAAACATTCAGTACTTC. Encoded protein: CATSAGGEAKNIQYF.

J is TRBJ2-7 and V is TRBV11-2, with D possibly being TRBD2 (6 bases). The ends were cut back, 7 bases at V and 2 bases at J, with 15 bases in the middle. CDR1 is SGHAT and CDR2 is FQNNGV in the germline V gene. The length of the CDR3 is 14 residues. CDR3 nucleotide sequence: TGTGCCAGCAAGGCACTAGCATGGACCTACGAGCAGTACTTC. Amino acids: CASKALAWTYEQYF.

The rearrangement uses TRBV28 and TRBJ1-2; perhaps TRBD1 as D (5 bases). The V and J ends lost 7 bases and 8 bases respectively, with 29 bases between them. There are 17 residues in the CDR3. Looked up from germline, CDR1 is MDHEN and CDR2 is SYDVKM. This CDR3 reads CASTPSGAGRAGGGYTF. CDR3 bases: TGTGCCAGCACCCCGTCGGGCGCAGGGCGAGCTGGGGGGGGCTACACCTTC.

This CDR3 reads CASSQGMGTEAFF. CDR3 DNA sequence: TGTGCCAGCAGCCAGGGTATGGGGACTGAAGCTTTCTTT. J is TRBJ1-1 and V is TRBV12-3 or TRBV12-4, with a weak D call TRBD1 (5 bases). Trimming shortened V by 6 bases and J by 5 bases, and 13 bases separated the two germline ends. The CDR3 consists of 13 residues.

The chain combines TRBV7-8 with TRBJ2-3, with TRBD2 identical over 8 bases. Germline V lookup: CDR1 SGHVS, CDR2 FQNEAQ. V shed 5 bases, J shed 6 bases, and the junction held 13 bases outside the gene matches. The length of the CDR3 is 16 residues. CDR3 amino acids: CASSRRGSGSGDTQYF. In DNA form, the CDR3 reads TGTGCCAGCAGCCGCCGGGGAAGCGGGAGTGGTGATACGCAGTATTTT. The full variable domain, its missing parts supplied by reference TRBV7-8 and TRBJ2-3, is GAGVSQSPRYKVAKRGQDVALRCDPISGHVSLFWYQQALGQGPEFLTYFQNEAQLDKSGLPSDRFFAERPEGSVSTLKIQRTQQEDSAVYLCASSRRGSGSGDTQYFGPGTRLTVL.

The rearrangement links TRBV28 to TRBJ2-2; weak D call: TRBD1 (6 bases). Germline-derived CDR1 and CDR2 are MDHEN and SYDVKM. CDR3 length equals 13 residues. V was cut by 5 bases and J by 6 bases, with 10 bases left in between. CDR3 protein: CASSPRQAGELFF. The CDR3 nucleotides are TGTGCCAGCAGTCCACGACAGGCCGGGGAGCTGTTTTTT.

This sequence joins TRBV4-1 and TRBJ2-7; 10 nucleotides match TRBD2. Unmatched junction bases numbered 5, after V lost 0 bases and J lost 3 bases. The CDR3 sequence is 16 residues long. CDR1 is MGHRA, CDR2 YSYEKL, per germline. CDR3 sequence (DNA): TGCGCCAGCAGCCAAGACTGGACTAGCGGAAACTACGAGCAGTACTTC. It is translated as CASSQDWTSGNYEQYF.

This sequence joins TRBV27 and TRBJ2-2; D gene ambiguous. The CDR3 is made up of 14 amino acids. Per the germline V gene, CDR1 is MNHEY and CDR2 is SMNVEV (reference sequence). V was pared by 4 bases and J by 0 bases, with 6 bases between. The CDR3 spells CASSYNANTGELFF. The CDR3 DNA follows: TGTGCCAGCAGTTACAACGCGAACACCGGGGAGCTGTTTTTT.

The rearrangement joins TRBV6-5 to TRBJ2-2; D unresolved. V was clipped by 0 bases and J by 6 bases, with 11 bases between them. This CDR3 contains 15 residues. From germline, CDR1 is MNHEY and CDR2 SVGAGI. The CDR3 reads CASSYSSLEAGELFF. CDR3 coding DNA: TGTGCCAGCAGTTACTCGAGTCTAGAGGCCGGGGAGCTGTTTTTT.

The V and J genes are TRBV30 and TRBJ2-7; 8 bases align to TRBD1. There are 16 residues in the CDR3. Germline V CDR1 and CDR2: GTSNPN, SVGIG (reference sequence). V trimming: 5 bases; J trimming: 4 bases; junction bases outside the gene matches: 16. CDR3 amino acids: CAWDGTGRGPRYEQYF. CDR3 sequence (DNA): TGTGCCTGGGACGGGACAGGTAGGGGCCCTCGGTACGAGCAGTACTTC.

Worth noting for this clone: The same CDR3 also results from other DNA sequences found in this sample. The genes are TRBV7-2 and TRBJ2-1; 11 bases fit TRBD2. The junction had 2 bases not matched to a gene; V was cut back by 1 base and J by 6 bases. There are 15 residues in the CDR3. The germline V gene encodes CDR1 SGHTA and CDR2 FQGNSA. Here the CDR3 reads CASSLGLAGGNEQFF. CDR3 DNA: TGTGCCAGCAGCTTAGGTCTAGCGGGGGGCAATGAGCAGTTCTTC.

V gene TRBV21-1 combines with J gene TRBJ2-2; no DNA check was done on the table's D call, TRBD2. TRBV21-1 is a pseudogene. The CDR3 is 18 amino acids. As DNA, the CDR3 is TGTGCCAGCAGCATAGGGACTAGCGGGAGTGGGTCCCCCGGGGAGCTGTTTTTT. Protein sequence: CASSIGTSGSGSPGELFF.